The TCR beta chain under discussion was sequenced for a study of T cell responses to AZD1222 COVID-19 vaccine. About the research overall: Pooling covered second doses at about 4 or about 12 weeks. Study results and limitations: Mostly white British, mostly female donors; authors suggested clonal diversity may be underestimated. Seropositive AZD1222 recipients at baseline numbered only 6 or 7. Sampling that yielded the repertoires occurred only after the peak T cell response.

Sequenced by immunoSEQ multiplex PCR; TCRdb stores in-frame clones only, minus some. The data hold under 150,000 clones, with about 87% observed a single time. J gave up 4 bases and V 2 bases, and 2 bases lay outside the gene matches. Germline lookup yields CDR1 SGHTA and CDR2 FQGNSA. CDR3 size: 15 residues. Worth noting for this clone: The antigen remains undetermined.

V and J are TRBV7-2 and TRBJ1-5; 10 positions agree with TRBD1. The sequences come from peripheral blood, collected on day 0 of AZD1222 vaccination. The sequence derives from an adult in good health. The CDR3 reads CASSLPGQGNQPQHF. CDR3 sequence (DNA): TGTGCCAGCAGCTTACCGGGACAGGGGAATCAGCCCCAGCATTTT. Together with reference TRBV7-2 and TRBJ1-5, the CDR3 gives the full variable domain: GAGVSQSPSNKVTEKGKDVELRCDPISGHTALYWYRQSLGQGLEFLIYFQGNSAPDKSGLPSDRFSAERTGGSVSTLTIQRTQQEDSAVYLCASSLPGQGNQPQHFGDGTRLSIL.